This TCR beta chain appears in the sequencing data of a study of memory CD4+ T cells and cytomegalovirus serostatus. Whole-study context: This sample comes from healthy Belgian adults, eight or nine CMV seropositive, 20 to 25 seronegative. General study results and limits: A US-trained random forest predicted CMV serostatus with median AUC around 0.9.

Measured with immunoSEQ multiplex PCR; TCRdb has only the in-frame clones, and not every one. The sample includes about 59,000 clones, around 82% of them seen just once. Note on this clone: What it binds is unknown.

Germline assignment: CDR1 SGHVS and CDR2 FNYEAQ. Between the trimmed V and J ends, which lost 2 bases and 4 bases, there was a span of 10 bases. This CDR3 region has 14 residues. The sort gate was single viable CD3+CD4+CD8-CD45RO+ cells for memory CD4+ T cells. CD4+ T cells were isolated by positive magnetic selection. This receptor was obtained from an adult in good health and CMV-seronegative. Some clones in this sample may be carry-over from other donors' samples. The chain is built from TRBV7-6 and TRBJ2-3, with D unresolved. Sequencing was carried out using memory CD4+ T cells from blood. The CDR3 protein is CASSLRQDSDTQYF. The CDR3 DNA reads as TGTGCCAGCAGCTTAAGGCAGGATTCAGATACGCAGTATTTT.